This T cell receptor (beta chain) was identified during a study of Ad26.COV2.S vaccination and SARS-CoV-2 variants. Indicated treatment: roughly 18 received Ad26.COV2.S at low or high dose, single or two shots; 5 received placebo; per-sample allocation not given. Samples came from day 63 after the first vaccine or placebo injection. TCRdb's table, derived via immunoSEQ multiplex PCR, lists solely in-frame clones and lacks some. The sample carries a few hundred thousand clones, 85% to 90% recorded once. This sequence originates from a person aged 18-60 years who received the Ad26.COV2.S COVID-19 vaccine or a placebo. Sequencing was performed on peripheral blood, taken in a trial of Ad26.COV2.S vaccine versus placebo.

The CDR3: CASSELTATDTQYF. CDR3 sequence (DNA): TGTGCCAGCAGTGAACTGACAGCTACAGATACGCAGTATTTT. The V call is TRBV2, the J call TRBJ2-3; D might be TRBD1 (5 bases). The CDR3 loop spans 14 amino acids. V was cut by 2 bases and J by 3 bases, with 9 bases left in between. Germline V CDR1 and CDR2: SNHLY, FYNNEI.